The rows below give T cell receptor beta chains drawn from one sample of a study of blood T cell repertoires in COVID-19. Assay used: immunoSEQ multiplex PCR; TCRdb lists only in-frame clones, some missing. The table has approximately 90,000 clones, 60% to 85% seen once. The sequencing sample was made of peripheral blood. The receptor source for this set is a human donor in a cohort sampled during active COVID-19. Each CDR3 is given with its conserved first and last residue. The D gene is left open where the match is weak. The size of a clone is reported for some rows only, either as once, few or many, or as a class for expanded clones.

d_call,j_call,clone_size,cdr3_length,v_call,cdr3_nt,cdr3_aa
TRBD1,TRBJ1-2,few,15,TRBV27,TGTGCCAGCAGCCTGGGACAGGGGAGGTCGCGTGGCTACACCTTC,CASSLGQGRSRGYTF
TRBD2,TRBJ2-5,NA,19,TRBV14,TGTGCCAGCAGCCAAGGCGCGGTCAAACAAGCGGGACGTCGAGAGACCCAGTACTTC,CASSQGAVKQAGRRETQYF
NA,TRBJ1-2,NA,15,TRBV28,TGTGCCAGCAGTCTGCGGACAGCCAAACTCTATGGCTACACCTTC,CASSLRTAKLYGYTF
TRBD1,TRBJ2-7,NA,14,TRBV19,TGTGCCAGTAGTCCGCCCGGGACAGGGGGCGAGCAGTACTTC,CASSPPGTGGEQYF
TRBD2,TRBJ2-7,NA,18,TRBV29-1,TGCAGCGTTTCAGCTCTTGGGACTAGCGCGAGTCGGGGCTACGAGCAGTACTTC,CSVSALGTSASRGYEQYF
TRBD1,TRBJ1-5,NA,16,TRBV7-2,TGTGCCAGCAGCCCTAGAGGGGGCGCACGCGATCAGCCCCAGCATTTT,CASSPRGGARDQPQHF
TRBD2,TRBJ2-7,NA,15,TRBV7-9,TGTGCCAGCAGCCTTAGGACTAGCGGACAGTACGAGCAGTACTTC,CASSLRTSGQYEQYF
TRBD1,TRBJ1-1,NA,15,TRBV2,TGTGCCAGCAGTGTTGGGACAGGGGTGGGCACTGAAGCTTTCTTT,CASSVGTGVGTEAFF
TRBD1,TRBJ1-1,NA,10,TRBV20-1,TGCAGTGCACCCGACAGGGGAGCTTTCTTT,CSAPDRGAFF
NA,TRBJ1-1,few,13,TRBV19,TGTGCCAGTAGTATTGGACGGGGCACTGAAGCTTTCTTT,CASSIGRGTEAFF
TRBD1,TRBJ1-1,NA,15,TRBV7-9,TGTGCCAGCAGTTCTAACAGGGGCCGGGGCACTGAAGCTTTCTTT,CASSSNRGRGTEAFF
TRBD2,TRBJ2-2,once,16,TRBV3-1/TRBV3-2,TGTGCCAGCAGCCGACTAGCGGGAGCGGGCACCGGGGAGCTGTTTTTT,CASSRLAGAGTGELFF
NA,TRBJ1-5,NA,16,TRBV27,TGTGCCAGCAGTTTATCCCACAGTTATAGCAATCAGCCCCAGCATTTT,CASSLSHSYSNQPQHF
NA,TRBJ2-1,NA,14,TRBV6-2/TRBV6-3,TGTGCCAGCAGTTACGCGGGACGGCTCAATGAGCAGTTCTTC,CASSYAGRLNEQFF
TRBD1,TRBJ2-7,few,12,TRBV29-1,TGCAGCGCGACAGGGGCCACCTACGAGCAGTACTTC,CSATGATYEQYF
NA,TRBJ2-3,NA,15,TRBV18,TGTGCCAGCTCACCACTAGGCGGGGGCACAGATACGCAGTATTTT,CASSPLGGGTDTQYF
TRBD1,TRBJ2-2,NA,17,TRBV28,TGTGCCAGCAGTTCGTTAGACGGACAGGGGGGAACCGGGGAGCTGTTTTTT,CASSSLDGQGGTGELFF
NA,TRBJ2-5,NA,14,TRBV3-1/TRBV3-2,TGTGCCAGCAGCCAAAGGACCGACAGAGAGACCCAGTACTTC,CASSQRTDRETQYF
NA,TRBJ2-3,NA,14,TRBV6-4,TGTGCCAGCAGACCCGAAGCTAGCTTAGATACGCAGTATTTT,CASRPEASLDTQYF
NA,TRBJ2-6,NA,14,TRBV28,TGTGCCAGCAGTTTACGCTCTGGGGCCAACGTCCTGACTTTC,CASSLRSGANVLTF
NA,TRBJ2-6,NA,17,TRBV7-8,TGTGCCAGCAGCCGAAGGGGAGGTGACTCTGGGGCCAACGTCCTGACTTTC,CASSRRGGDSGANVLTF
TRBD2,TRBJ2-1,NA,15,TRBV5-7,TGTGCCAGCAGCTTTGATAGCGGGATCAAGAATGAGCAGTTCTTC,CASSFDSGIKNEQFF
NA,TRBJ2-7,NA,15,TRBV23-1,TGCGCCAGCACCCGGGTTCTCCGATTTAGGTACGAGCAGTACTTC,CASTRVLRFRYEQYF
NA,TRBJ1-1,NA,11,TRBV20-1,TGCAGTGCTTCAGGGGATACTGAAGCTTTCTTT,CSASGDTEAFF
NA,TRBJ1-2,NA,13,TRBV10-2,TGCGCCAGCGGTGAGGGGGGGAACTATGGCTACACCTTC,CASGEGGNYGYTF
NA,TRBJ2-1,NA,14,TRBV7-3,TGTGCCAGCAGCTTGGGCCCTTCTCTCAATGAGCAGTTCTTC,CASSLGPSLNEQFF
TRBD2,TRBJ2-7,NA,15,TRBV28,TGTGCCAGCAGTTTTGGAGGGACTAAGTCCTACGAGCAGTACTTC,CASSFGGTKSYEQYF
TRBD1,TRBJ2-4,once,16,TRBV20-1,TGCAGTGCTAGTCGAGGGACAGGGGGCGCCGTTGGCATTCAGTACTTC,CSASRGTGGAVGIQYF
NA,TRBJ1-2,NA,14,TRBV18,TGTGCCAGCTCAGCCGACAGGATTAACTATGGCTACACCTTC,CASSADRINYGYTF
NA,TRBJ2-1,few,15,TRBV7-2,TGTGCCAGCAGTCACCTAGAAAGGACCTACAATGAGCAGTTCTTC,CASSHLERTYNEQFF
TRBD2,TRBJ2-1,once,19,TRBV4-3,TGCGCCAGCAGCCAAGAGTGGGACTTTGGACTAGCATCCTACAATGAGCAGTTCTTC,CASSQEWDFGLASYNEQFF
NA,TRBJ1-1,NA,15,TRBV19,TGTGCCAGTAGGCCGACAGGCCTGGGGAACCCTGAAGCTTTCTTT,CASRPTGLGNPEAFF
TRBD2,TRBJ2-5,NA,17,TRBV29-1,TGCAGCGTTGAAGTCCCGACTAGCGGTTGGGTACAAGAGACCCAGTACTTC,CSVEVPTSGWVQETQYF
NA,TRBJ2-5,NA,16,TRBV5-1,TGCGCCAGCAGCTTGGTGATGGGAGGGACACAAGAGACCCAGTACTTC,CASSLVMGGTQETQYF
NA,TRBJ1-3,NA,15,TRBV9,TGTGCCAGCAGCGTAACTATGGTGCCTGGAAACACCATATATTTT,CASSVTMVPGNTIYF
TRBD1,TRBJ1-1,NA,14,TRBV9,TGTGCCAGCAGCGACACAGGGGTTCGCACTGAAGCTTTCTTT,CASSDTGVRTEAFF
NA,TRBJ1-1,NA,13,TRBV6-5,TGTGCCAGCAGTTACTTCGTGGGCGAGGAAGCTTTCTTT,CASSYFVGEEAFF
NA,TRBJ1-1,once,15,TRBV7-2,TGTGCCAGCAGTCTCCACCTCAGGGTGGGCACTGAAGCTTTCTTT,CASSLHLRVGTEAFF
TRBD1,TRBJ2-1,NA,15,TRBV9,TGTGCCAGCAGCGTACGAGACAGGGGGCTAAATGAGCAGTTCTTC,CASSVRDRGLNEQFF
NA,TRBJ1-1,many,12,TRBV19,TGTGCCAGTTCTCCGGGTCACACTGAAGCTTTCTTT,CASSPGHTEAFF
NA,TRBJ2-2,NA,15,TRBV10-3,TGTGCCATCACCCCAGGCGACGGGAACACCGGGGAGCTGTTTTTT,CAITPGDGNTGELFF
TRBD1,TRBJ1-4,NA,14,TRBV7-2,TGTGCCAGCAGCCCAGGGACAGGGGGAGAAAAACTGTTTTTT,CASSPGTGGEKLFF
TRBD2,TRBJ2-1,NA,15,TRBV19,TGTGCCAGTAGTATTAAGGGACTAGCTGGCAATGAGCAGTTCTTC,CASSIKGLAGNEQFF
NA,TRBJ2-5,NA,14,TRBV28,TGTGCCAGCAGTTTCCCCACAATGTCCGAGACCCAGTACTTC,CASSFPTMSETQYF
NA,TRBJ2-1,few,15,TRBV7-8,TGTGCCAGCAGCTTACGCTCGGTCCCTCTCAATGAGCAGTTCTTC,CASSLRSVPLNEQFF
TRBD1,TRBJ1-5,NA,15,TRBV6-4,TGTGCCAGCAGTGTCCGACAGGGCTGCAATCAGCCCCAGCATTTT,CASSVRQGCNQPQHF
TRBD1,TRBJ2-4,NA,17,TRBV13,TGTGCCAGCAGGCTCAACAGGGGACCCTTAGCCAAAAACATTCAGTACTTC,CASRLNRGPLAKNIQYF